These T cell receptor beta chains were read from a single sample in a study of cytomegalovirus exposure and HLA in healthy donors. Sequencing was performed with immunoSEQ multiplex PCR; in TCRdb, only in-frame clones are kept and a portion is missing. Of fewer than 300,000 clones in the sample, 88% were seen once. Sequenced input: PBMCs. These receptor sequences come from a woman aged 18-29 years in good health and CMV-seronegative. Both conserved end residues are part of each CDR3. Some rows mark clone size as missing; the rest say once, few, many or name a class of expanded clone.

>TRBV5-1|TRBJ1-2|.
CASSLEGGRDYGYTF
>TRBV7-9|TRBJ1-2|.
CASSLGWPNYGYTF
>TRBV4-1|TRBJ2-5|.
CASSQGGGLGTQYF
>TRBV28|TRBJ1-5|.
CASSLYQGRAQPQHF
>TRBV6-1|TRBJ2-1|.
CASSEHWEASYNEQFF
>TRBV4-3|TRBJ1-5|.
CASSQDRVDRVNQPQHF
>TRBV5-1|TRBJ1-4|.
CASSLSGGPGEKLFF
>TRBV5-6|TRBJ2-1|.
CASSLFWEASYNEQFF
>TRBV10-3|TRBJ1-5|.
CAISDSRGGEGQPQHF
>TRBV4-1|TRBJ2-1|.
CASSQDASLSQLWQFF
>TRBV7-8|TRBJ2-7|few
CASSFTTSGSTREQYF